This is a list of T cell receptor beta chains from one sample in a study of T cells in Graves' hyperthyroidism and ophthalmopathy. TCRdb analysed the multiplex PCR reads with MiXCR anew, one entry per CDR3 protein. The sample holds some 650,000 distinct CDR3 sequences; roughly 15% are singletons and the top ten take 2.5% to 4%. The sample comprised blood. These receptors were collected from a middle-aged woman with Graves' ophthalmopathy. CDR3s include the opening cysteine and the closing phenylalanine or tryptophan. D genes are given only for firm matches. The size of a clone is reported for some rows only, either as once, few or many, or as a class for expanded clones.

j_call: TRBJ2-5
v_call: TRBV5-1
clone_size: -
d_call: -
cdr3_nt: TGCGCCAGCAGCTTGGCAGAGACCGAGTACTTC
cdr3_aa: CASSLAETEYF

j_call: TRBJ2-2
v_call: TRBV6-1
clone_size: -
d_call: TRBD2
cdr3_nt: TGTGCCAGCAGCCCTAGCGGGGGGGGATTTACCGGGGAGCTGTTTTTT
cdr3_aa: CASSPSGGGFTGELFF

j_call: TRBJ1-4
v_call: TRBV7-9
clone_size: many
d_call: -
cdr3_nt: TGTGCCAGCAGGGGTTCGTGGGAGGAAAAACTGTTTTTT
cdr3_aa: CASRGSWEEKLFF

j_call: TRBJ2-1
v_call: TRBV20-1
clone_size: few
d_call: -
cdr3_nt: TGCAGTGCTTACGGGACCGTAGTGATCAATGAGCAGTTCTTC
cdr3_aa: CSAYGTVVINEQFF

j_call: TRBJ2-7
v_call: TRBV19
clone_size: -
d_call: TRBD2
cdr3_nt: TGTGCCAGTAGTATATCGAGACTAGCGGGACACGAGCAGTACTTC
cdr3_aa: CASSISRLAGHEQYF

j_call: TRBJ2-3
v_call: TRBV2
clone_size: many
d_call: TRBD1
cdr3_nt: TGTGCCAGCAGTGAAGTCGCTACCCTCGTCGGACAGGTCTTAGGGGCCACAGATACGCAGTATTTT
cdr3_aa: CASSEVATLVGQVLGATDTQYF

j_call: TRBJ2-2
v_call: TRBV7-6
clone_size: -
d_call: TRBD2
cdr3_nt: TGTGCCAGCAGCTCACTAGCGGGAGGTGTCGGGGAGCTGTTTTTT
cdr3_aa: CASSSLAGGVGELFF

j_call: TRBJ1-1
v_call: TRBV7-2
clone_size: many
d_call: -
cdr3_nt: TGTGCCAGCAGCTTAGCAGGAATTGGCCCTGAAGCTTTCTTT
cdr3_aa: CASSLAGIGPEAFF

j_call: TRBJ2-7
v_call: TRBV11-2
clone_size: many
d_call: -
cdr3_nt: TGTGCCAGCAGCTTAGGCGCCTATTCAGGCTACGAGCAGTACTTC
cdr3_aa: CASSLGAYSGYEQYF

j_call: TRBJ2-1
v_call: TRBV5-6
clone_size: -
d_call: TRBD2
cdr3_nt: TGTGCCAGCAGCCCAGAAGGACTAGCGGGACCAGGGTGGTCCTACAATGAGCAGTTCTTC
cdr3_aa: CASSPEGLAGPGWSYNEQFF

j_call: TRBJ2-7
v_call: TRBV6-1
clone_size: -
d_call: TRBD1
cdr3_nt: TGTGCCAGCAGCCGACAGGGGCCCCCAGGCTCCTACGAGCAGTACTTC
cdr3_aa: CASSRQGPPGSYEQYF

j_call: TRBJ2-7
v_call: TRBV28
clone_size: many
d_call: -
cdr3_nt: TGTGCCAGCAGTTTACCCGACGCACGCTACGAGCAGTACTTC
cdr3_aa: CASSLPDARYEQYF

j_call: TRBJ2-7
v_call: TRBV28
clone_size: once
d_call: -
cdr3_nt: TGTGCCAGCAGTTCAATAGGGAGGAACGAGCAGTACTTC
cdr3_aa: CASSSIGRNEQYF

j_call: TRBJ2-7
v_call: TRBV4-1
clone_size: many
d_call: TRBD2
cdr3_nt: TGCGCCAGCAGCCAAGATGCGGTAGCGGGAAGAAACGAGCAGTACTTC
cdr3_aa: CASSQDAVAGRNEQYF

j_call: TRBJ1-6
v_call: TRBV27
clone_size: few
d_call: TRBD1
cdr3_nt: TGTGCCAGCAGTTCCCTAGGAACAGGGGATAATTCACCCCTCCACTTT
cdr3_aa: CASSSLGTGDNSPLHF

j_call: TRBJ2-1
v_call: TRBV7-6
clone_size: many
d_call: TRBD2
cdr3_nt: TGTGCCAGCAGCCCAGGCGCAGCGGGAGGGTCTGAGCAGTTCTTC
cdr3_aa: CASSPGAAGGSEQFF

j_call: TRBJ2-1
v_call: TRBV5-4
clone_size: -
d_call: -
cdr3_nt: TGTGCCAGCAGCTTGGTTAGCGGTAATGAGCAGTTCTTC
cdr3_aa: CASSLVSGNEQFF

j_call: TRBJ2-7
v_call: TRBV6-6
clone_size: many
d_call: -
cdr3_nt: TGTGCCAGCAGTTACTCGAGACAGGTGGGGACCTACGAGCAGTACTTC
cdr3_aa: CASSYSRQVGTYEQYF

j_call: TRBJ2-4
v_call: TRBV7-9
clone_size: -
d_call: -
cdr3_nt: TGTGCCAGCAGCTTAGGCAGGTTCGGGCCCTTTTCACACAAAAACATTCAGTACTTC
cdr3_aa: CASSLGRFGPFSHKNIQYF

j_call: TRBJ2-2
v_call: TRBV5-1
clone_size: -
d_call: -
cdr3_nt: TGCGCCAGCAGCTTGGCCCCGGGACTTCTAAACACCGGGGAGCTGTTTTTT
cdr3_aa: CASSLAPGLLNTGELFF

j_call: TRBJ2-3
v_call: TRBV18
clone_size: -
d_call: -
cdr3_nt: TGTGCCAGCTCACCACCACCGAGCGCAGATACGCAGTATTTT
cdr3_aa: CASSPPPSADTQYF

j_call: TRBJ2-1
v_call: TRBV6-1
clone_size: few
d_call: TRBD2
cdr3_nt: TGTGCCAGCAGTGAGGTCCTAGCGGGGGGGCGGGGGGAGCAGTTCTTC
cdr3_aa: CASSEVLAGGRGEQFF

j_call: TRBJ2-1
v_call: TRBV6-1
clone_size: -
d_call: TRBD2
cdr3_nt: TGTGCCAGCAGTCCCTTGGGGGGTAGCGGGGCCTACAATGAGCAGTTCTTC
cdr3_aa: CASSPLGGSGAYNEQFF

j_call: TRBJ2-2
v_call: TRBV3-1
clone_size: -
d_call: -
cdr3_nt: TGTGCCAGCAGCCAAGTAGACCCTAACACCGGGGAGCTGTTTTTT
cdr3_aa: CASSQVDPNTGELFF

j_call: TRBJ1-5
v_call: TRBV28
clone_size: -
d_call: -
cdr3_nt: TGTGCCAGCAGCCTCAGGGTCTATAGCAATCAGCCCCAGCATTTT
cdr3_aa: CASSLRVYSNQPQHF

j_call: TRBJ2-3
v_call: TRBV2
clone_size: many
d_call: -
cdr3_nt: TGTGCCAGCGCCGGGACGGGCGATACGCAGTATTTT
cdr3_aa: CASAGTGDTQYF

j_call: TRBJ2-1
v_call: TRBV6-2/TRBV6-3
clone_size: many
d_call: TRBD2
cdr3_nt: TGTGCCAGCAGCCTCGGCCCTTGGGTTAGCGGGCCCGGCCTACTCTACAATGAGCAGTTCTTC
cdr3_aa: CASSLGPWVSGPGLLYNEQFF